This TCR beta chain derives from a study of cytomegalovirus exposure and HLA in healthy donors. With regard to this clone: Antigen: not known.

Study-level findings and limits: Certain sequence variants were highly shared and formed a cluster, and this cluster was likely a sequencing artifact. In a later analysis, TCR beta V- and J-gene trimming showed a link to a missense DCLRE1C variant.

Primers included in the PCR were 60 Vbeta and 13 Jbeta primers. Clones were sequenced by immunoSEQ multiplex PCR, and TCRdb holds only the in-frame ones, with some missing. This sample has some 120,000 clones, with approximately 8.7% found just once. Looked up from germline, CDR1 is MNHNS and CDR2 is SASEGT. Trimming at V came to 2 bases and at J to 4 bases, leaving 4 bases not matched to a gene. CDR3 length equals 14 residues. The genes are TRBV6-1 and TRBJ2-7; 8 nucleotides match TRBD2. Sequencing was done on a sample of PBMCs. The receptor's source is a man between 40 and 49 years old in good health and CMV-seronegative. In DNA, the CDR3 is TGTGCCAGCAGTGAAACGGGGGGGACTTACGAGCAGTACTTC. Amino acids: CASSETGGTYEQYF.